What follows are 20 T cell receptor beta chains derived from one specimen sequenced in a study of post-analysis software for immune sequencing data. Study outcomes and limitations: When patients were compared with controls, roughly five TRBV segments were more frequent, TRBV5-6, TRBV5-1 and TRBV20-1 among them.

Every TCR beta cDNA library bore unique molecular identifiers. One entry per CDR3 protein, called by TCRdb with MiXCR from the PCR reads. This table holds about 430,000 distinct CDR3 sequences, about 40% found once. Their recognized antigens are unknown. The sequencing input was blood. The receptor source for this set is a girl aged 2 to 10 with multiple sclerosis.

The gene calls are TRBV29-1 and TRBJ2-7, with D maybe TRBD2 (6 bases). Trimming removed 4 bases from V and 0 bases from J, with 10 bases in between. Per the germline V gene, CDR1 is SQVTM and CDR2 is ANQGSEA. The CDR3 runs 13 residues. CDR3 loop: CSVATSSSYEQYF. CDR3 nucleotides: TGCAGCGTTGCAACTAGCAGCTCCTACGAGCAGTACTTC.

This clonotype came up a few times. The V and J genes are TRBV25-1 and TRBJ1-5, with D hard to call. Germline assignment: CDR1 MGHDK and CDR2 SYGVNS. The CDR3 is 12 amino acids. Between the trimmed V and J ends, which lost 2 bases and 7 bases, there was a span of 6 bases. The CDR3 region is CASSEGFQPQHF. The CDR3 region has the DNA TGTGCCAGCAGTGAAGGTTTCCAGCCCCAGCATTTT.

The chain employs TRBV9 and TRBJ2-5, with D perhaps being TRBD1 or TRBD2 (7 bases each). Per the germline V gene, CDR1 is SGDLS and CDR2 is YYNGEE. V was cut by 0 bases and J by 5 bases, with 17 bases left in between. There are 16 residues in the CDR3. This chain's CDR3 is CASSVATSGGGETQYF. The CDR3 bases are TGTGCCAGCAGCGTAGCTACATCAGGGGGAGGGGAGACCCAGTACTTC. The entire variable domain, with the rest obtained from reference TRBV9 and TRBJ2-5, is as follows: DSGVTQTPKHLITATGQRVTLRCSPRSGDLSVYWYQQSLDQGLQFLIQYYNGEERAKGNILERFSAQQFPDLHSELNLSSLELGDSALYFCASSVATSGGGETQYFGPGTRLLVL.

The V call is TRBV27, the J call TRBJ2-1; a weak D match, TRBD1 (5 bases). V shed 5 bases and J shed 4 bases, with 12 bases lying between them. The CDR3 length is 14 residues. CDR1 and CDR2 from the germline V gene are MNHEY and SMNVEV (reference sequence). CDR3 residues: CASSKVQGYNEQFF. The CDR3 DNA reads TGTGCCAGCAGTAAGGTTCAGGGTTACAATGAGCAGTTCTTC.

The rearrangement uses TRBV4-1 and TRBJ1-6; perhaps TRBD1 as D (5 bases). CDR1 and CDR2 (germline): MGHRA, YSYEKL. The CDR3 is 15 amino acids. Deletions cut 0 bases from V and 9 bases from J, with 12 bases between. The CDR3 loop is CASSQEGRATSPLHF. CDR3 sequence (DNA): TGCGCCAGCAGCCAAGAGGGCAGGGCGACTTCACCCCTCCACTTT.

The gene calls are TRBV2 and TRBJ1-2; TRBD1 might be the D (6 bases). Trimming removed 0 bases at V and 8 bases at J, with 13 bases between. CDR3 size: 14 residues. The germline V gene encodes CDR1 SNHLY and CDR2 FYNNEI. The CDR3 loop reads CASSEAQGPWGYTF. CDR3 in DNA: TGTGCCAGCAGTGAAGCGCAGGGGCCTTGGGGCTACACCTTC.

This chain uses TRBV9 with TRBJ1-2; a possible D gene is TRBD1 (5 bases). This CDR3 comprises 14 residues. Germline assignment: CDR1 SGDLS and CDR2 YYNGEE. The V gene lost 1 base and the J gene lost 4 bases, with 11 bases spanning the gap. Here the CDR3 DNA reads TGTGCCAGCAGCGTATCCCCAGGGTTCTATGGCTACACCTTC. Amino acids: CASSVSPGFYGYTF. Together with reference TRBV9 and TRBJ1-2, the CDR3 gives the full variable domain: DSGVTQTPKHLITATGQRVTLRCSPRSGDLSVYWYQQSLDQGLQFLIQYYNGEERAKGNILERFSAQQFPDLHSELNLSSLELGDSALYFCASSVSPGFYGYTFGSGTRLTVV.

This clonotype appeared a few times. V is TRBV29-1 and J is TRBJ2-5; 9 bases map to TRBD2. The CDR3 runs 14 residues. CDR1 SQVTM and CDR2 ANQGSEA come from the germline V gene. Germline trimming cut 2 bases from V and 4 bases from J; bases unmatched to any gene: 5. The CDR3, as DNA: TGCAGCGTTGAACAAGCGGGGGGCGGAGAGACCCAGTACTTC. Amino acid sequence: CSVEQAGGGETQYF.

The chain recombines TRBV5-1 with TRBJ2-3, with D unclear. The CDR3 sequence is 14 residues long. Trimming removed 3 bases from V and 0 bases from J, with 8 bases in between. Germline V gene lookup returns CDR1 SGHRS and CDR2 YFSETQ. The CDR3, as DNA: TGCGCCAGCAGCTCCGGGTCTAGCACAGATACGCAGTATTTT. Protein product: CASSSGSSTDTQYF. Variable domain in full (rest from reference TRBV5-1 and TRBJ2-3): KAGVTQTPRYLIKTRGQQVTLSCSPISGHRSVSWYQQTPGQGLQFLFEYFSETQRNKGNFPGRFSGRQFSNSRSEMNVSTLELGDSALYLCASSSGSSTDTQYFGPGTRLTVL.

The chain has TRBV12-3 or TRBV12-4 and TRBJ1-1, with unresolved D. Trimming took 3 bases from V and 6 from J, leaving 11 bases between them. This CDR3 has 13 residues. As DNA, the CDR3 is TGTGCCAGCAGTTTCCGGGAAGACGCTGAAGCTTTCTTT. This sequence encodes CASSFREDAEAFF.

This clonotype came up a few times. The chain carries TRBV6-2 or TRBV6-3 and TRBJ1-1; 7 bases match TRBD1. Germline CDR1 reads MNHEY; CDR2 reads SVGEGT. Losses at the gene ends were 7 bases for V and 4 bases for J; bases not matched to a gene: 6. The CDR3 has 13 residues. CDR3 loop: CASKTGRPTEAFF. CDR3 nucleotides: TGTGCCAGCAAGACAGGGCGGCCCACTGAAGCTTTCTTT.

This clonotype was detected a few times. In DNA form, the CDR3 reads TGTGCCAGCAGCCCGACAGGGAACACTGAAGCTTTCTTT. It yields the protein CASSPTGNTEAFF. The J gene is TRBJ1-1, the V gene TRBV6-6; D may be TRBD1 (6 bases). CDR3 length equals 13 residues. V dropped 6 bases and J dropped 1 base, with 9 bases sitting between them. Germline CDR1 reads MNHNY; CDR2 reads SVGAGI (reference sequence).

This clonotype was seen a few times. This sequence joins TRBV9 and TRBJ2-7; maybe TRBD1 (5 bases). The CDR3 is made up of 15 amino acids. Germline lookup yields CDR1 SGDLS and CDR2 YYNGEE. Trimming left V 4 bases short and J 2 bases short, with 16 bases between. Here the CDR3 DNA reads TGTGCCAGCAGCCGGATAGACAGTCCCACCTACGAGCAGTACTTC. It translates to CASSRIDSPTYEQYF.

This clonotype appeared a few times. The chain is built from TRBV7-2 and TRBJ1-5, with TRBD1 matching 7 bases. The germline gives CDR1 SGHTA, CDR2 FQGNSA. The J segment lost 2 bases and the V segment lost 4 bases, leaving 5 bases of the junction unmatched. The CDR3 length is 15 residues. CDR3 loop: CASSWQQGRNQPQHF. In nucleotides, the CDR3 is TGTGCCAGCAGCTGGCAACAGGGGCGCAATCAGCCCCAGCATTTT.

This clonotype was observed a handful of times. The chain is built from TRBV29-1 and TRBJ1-5; D might be TRBD1 (5 bases). The germline gives CDR1 SQVTM, CDR2 ANQGSEA. V was clipped by 3 bases and J by 7 bases, with 13 bases between them. This CDR3 contains 13 residues. In nucleotides, the CDR3 is TGCAGCGTTGAGGCCAGGGAGGGCCAGCCCCAGCATTTT. This translates into CSVEAREGQPQHF.

The rearrangement links TRBV28 to TRBJ1-2, with a possible D match to TRBD1 (5 bases). V lost 0 bases, J lost 3 bases, and 11 bases lay in between. CDR1 is MDHEN, CDR2 SYDVKM, per germline. CDR3 length: 15 residues. For the CDR3, the DNA is TGTGCCAGCAGTTTATGGGGGGTTAATGACTATGGCTACACCTTC. Translated, it gives CASSLWGVNDYGYTF.

This clonotype was seen a few times. The rearrangement links TRBV9 to TRBJ1-5; D remains ambiguous. With 2 bases removed from V and 3 bases from J, the gap between germline ends came to 6 bases. The CDR3 sequence is 13 residues long. Germline V gene sequence: CDR1 SGDLS, CDR2 YYNGEE. The CDR3 is CASSVGVNQPQHF. The CDR3 region has the DNA TGTGCCAGCAGCGTTGGGGTCAATCAGCCCCAGCATTTT.

As to this clonotype: One junction end does not reproduce the germline sequence, and a read error may be involved. V gene TRBV29-1 combines with J gene TRBJ1-5, with D perhaps matching TRBD1 (5 bases). The CDR3 sequence is 14 residues long. In germline, CDR1 is SQVTM, CDR2 ANQGSEA. As DNA, the CDR3 is TGCAGCGCCCCCCCCGGGCAGGGAGGTCAGCCACAGCATTTT. Translating gives CSAPPGQGGQPQHF.

This rearrangement joins TRBV28 to TRBJ2-5; TRBD1 agrees at 9 bases. The J call may be wrong; the DNA end is better matched by TRBJ2-7. CDR3 length equals 15 residues. In germline, CDR1 is MDHEN, CDR2 SYDVKM. The CDR3 reads CASSSSGTGKYEQYF. The DNA of the CDR3 is TGTGCCAGCAGTTCGTCCGGGACAGGGAAATACGAGCAGTACTTC.

This clonotype was found a few times. V and J are TRBV6-2 or TRBV6-3 and TRBJ1-2; 8 bases map to TRBD1. Germline V lookup: CDR1 MNHEY, CDR2 SVGEGT. The CDR3 is made up of 13 amino acids. The V segment lost 7 bases and the J segment 4 bases; nucleotides outside the gene matches: 5. The CDR3 DNA reads TGTGCCAGCACCACAACAGGGGGCTATGGCTACACCTTC. Translating it yields CASTTTGGYGYTF.